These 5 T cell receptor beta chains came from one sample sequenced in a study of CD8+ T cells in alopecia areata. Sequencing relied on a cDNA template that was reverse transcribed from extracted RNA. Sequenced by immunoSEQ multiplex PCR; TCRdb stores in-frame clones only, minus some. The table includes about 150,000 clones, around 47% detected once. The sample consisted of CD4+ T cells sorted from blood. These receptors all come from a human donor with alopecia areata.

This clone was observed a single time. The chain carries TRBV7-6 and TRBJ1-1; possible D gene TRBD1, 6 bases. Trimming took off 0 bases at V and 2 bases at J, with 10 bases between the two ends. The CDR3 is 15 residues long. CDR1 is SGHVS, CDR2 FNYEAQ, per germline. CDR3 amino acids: CASSLARTANTEAFF. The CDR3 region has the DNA TGTGCCAGCAGCTTAGCCAGGACAGCTAACACTGAAGCTTTCTTT.

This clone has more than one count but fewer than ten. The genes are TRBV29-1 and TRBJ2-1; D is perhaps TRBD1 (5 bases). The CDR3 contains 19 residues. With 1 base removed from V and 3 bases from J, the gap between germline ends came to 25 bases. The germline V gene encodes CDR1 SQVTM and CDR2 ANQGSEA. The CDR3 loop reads CSVEGRELRTRLGYNEQFF. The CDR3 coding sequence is TGCAGCGTTGAAGGAAGGGAATTGCGGACAAGGCTTGGCTACAATGAGCAGTTCTTC.

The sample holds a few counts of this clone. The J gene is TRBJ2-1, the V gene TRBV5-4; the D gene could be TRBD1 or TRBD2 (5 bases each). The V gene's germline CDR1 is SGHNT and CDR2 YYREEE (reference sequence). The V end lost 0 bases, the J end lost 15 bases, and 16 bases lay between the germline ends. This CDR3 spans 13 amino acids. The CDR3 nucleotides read TGTGCCAGCAGCTTGGGCCAGGGTCCTGAGGGGTTCTTC. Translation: CASSLGQGPEGFF.

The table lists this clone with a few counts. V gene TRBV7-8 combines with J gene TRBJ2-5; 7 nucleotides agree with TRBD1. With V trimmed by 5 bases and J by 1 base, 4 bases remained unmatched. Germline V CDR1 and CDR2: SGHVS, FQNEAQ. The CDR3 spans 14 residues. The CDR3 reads CASSLGTVQETQYF. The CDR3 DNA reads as TGTGCCAGCAGCCTCGGGACAGTCCAAGAGACCCAGTACTTC.

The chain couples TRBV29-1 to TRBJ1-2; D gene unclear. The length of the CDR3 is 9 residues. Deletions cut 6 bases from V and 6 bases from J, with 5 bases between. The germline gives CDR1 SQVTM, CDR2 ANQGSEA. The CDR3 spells CSVLDGYTF. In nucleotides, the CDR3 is TGCAGCGTCCTAGATGGCTACACCTTC.